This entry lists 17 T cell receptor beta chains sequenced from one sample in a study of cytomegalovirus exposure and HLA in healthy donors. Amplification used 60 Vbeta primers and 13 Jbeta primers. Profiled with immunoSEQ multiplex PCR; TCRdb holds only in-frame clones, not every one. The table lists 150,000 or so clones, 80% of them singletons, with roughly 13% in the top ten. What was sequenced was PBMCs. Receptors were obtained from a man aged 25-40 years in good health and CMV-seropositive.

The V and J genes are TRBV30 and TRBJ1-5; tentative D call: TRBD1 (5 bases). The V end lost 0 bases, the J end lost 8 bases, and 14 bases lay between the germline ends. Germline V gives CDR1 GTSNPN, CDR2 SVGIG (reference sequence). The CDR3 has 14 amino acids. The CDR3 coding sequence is TGTGCCTGGAGTGTAGGCAGGGTGACAGAGCCCCAGCATTTT. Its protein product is CAWSVGRVTEPQHF.

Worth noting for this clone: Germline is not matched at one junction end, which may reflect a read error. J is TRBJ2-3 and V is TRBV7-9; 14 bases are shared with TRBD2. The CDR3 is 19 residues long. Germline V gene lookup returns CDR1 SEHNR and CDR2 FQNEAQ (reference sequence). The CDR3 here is CSSSLANPGLAGGTDTQYF. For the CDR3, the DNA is TGTTCCAGCAGCTTAGCCAACCCGGGACTAGCGGGGGGCACAGATACGCAGTATTTT.

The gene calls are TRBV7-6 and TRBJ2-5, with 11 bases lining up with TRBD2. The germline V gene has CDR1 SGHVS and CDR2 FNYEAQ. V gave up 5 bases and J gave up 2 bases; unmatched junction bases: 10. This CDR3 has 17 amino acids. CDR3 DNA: TGTGCCAGCAGCCCGAGGCCCGGGACTAGCGGACAAGAGACCCAGTACTTC. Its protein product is CASSPRPGTSGQETQYF.

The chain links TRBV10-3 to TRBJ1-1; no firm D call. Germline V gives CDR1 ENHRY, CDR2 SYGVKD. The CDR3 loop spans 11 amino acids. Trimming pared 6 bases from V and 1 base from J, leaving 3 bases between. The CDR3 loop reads CAIRQNTEAFF. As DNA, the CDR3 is TGTGCCATCAGACAGAACACTGAAGCTTTCTTT.

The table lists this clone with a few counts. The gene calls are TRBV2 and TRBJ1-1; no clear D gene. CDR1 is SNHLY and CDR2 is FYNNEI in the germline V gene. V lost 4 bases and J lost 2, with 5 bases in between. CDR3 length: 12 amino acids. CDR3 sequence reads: CASSVRNTEAFF. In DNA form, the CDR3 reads TGTGCCAGCAGTGTCCGTAACACTGAAGCTTTCTTT.

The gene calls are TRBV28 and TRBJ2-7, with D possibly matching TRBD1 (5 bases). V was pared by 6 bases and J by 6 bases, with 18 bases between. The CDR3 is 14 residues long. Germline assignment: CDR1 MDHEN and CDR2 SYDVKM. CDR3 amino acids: CASRSQGTGFEQYF. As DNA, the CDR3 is TGTGCCAGCAGATCCCAGGGCACTGGGTTCGAGCAGTACTTC.

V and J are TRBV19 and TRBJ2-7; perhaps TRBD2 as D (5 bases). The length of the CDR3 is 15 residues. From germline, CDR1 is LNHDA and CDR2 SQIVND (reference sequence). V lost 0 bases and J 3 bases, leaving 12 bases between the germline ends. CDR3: CASSIDGTSIYEQYF. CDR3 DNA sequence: TGTGCCAGTAGTATAGATGGAACTAGTATCTACGAGCAGTACTTC.

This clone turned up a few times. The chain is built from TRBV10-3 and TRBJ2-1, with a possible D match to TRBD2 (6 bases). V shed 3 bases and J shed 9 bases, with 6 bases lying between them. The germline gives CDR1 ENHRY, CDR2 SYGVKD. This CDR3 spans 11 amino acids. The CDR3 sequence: CAISEAGEQFF. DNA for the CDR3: TGTGCCATCAGTGAAGCGGGTGAGCAGTTCTTC.

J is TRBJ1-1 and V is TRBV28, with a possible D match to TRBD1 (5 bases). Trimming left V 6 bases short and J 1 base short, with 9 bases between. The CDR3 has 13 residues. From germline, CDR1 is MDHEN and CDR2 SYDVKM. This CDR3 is CASSTTENTEAFF. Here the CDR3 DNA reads TGTGCCAGCAGCACGACAGAGAACACTGAAGCTTTCTTT.

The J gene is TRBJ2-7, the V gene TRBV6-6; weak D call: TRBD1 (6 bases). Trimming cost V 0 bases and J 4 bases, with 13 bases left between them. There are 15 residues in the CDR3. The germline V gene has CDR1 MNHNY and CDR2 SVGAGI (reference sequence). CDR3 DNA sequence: TGTGCCAGCAGTTACTCTTCAGGGGATGGGTACGAGCAGTACTTC. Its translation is CASSYSSGDGYEQYF.

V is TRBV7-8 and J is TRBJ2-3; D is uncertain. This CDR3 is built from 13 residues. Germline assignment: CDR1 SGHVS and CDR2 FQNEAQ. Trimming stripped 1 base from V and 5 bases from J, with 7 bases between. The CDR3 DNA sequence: TGTGCCAGCAGCTTAGATCGAGTAGATACGCAGTATTTT. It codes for CASSLDRVDTQYF.

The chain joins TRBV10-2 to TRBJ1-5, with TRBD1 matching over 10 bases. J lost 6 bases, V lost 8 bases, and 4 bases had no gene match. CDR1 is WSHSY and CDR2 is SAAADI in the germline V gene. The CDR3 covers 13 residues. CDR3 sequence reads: CASGGTGVQPQHF. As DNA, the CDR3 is TGCGCCAGCGGGGGGACAGGGGTTCAGCCCCAGCATTTT.

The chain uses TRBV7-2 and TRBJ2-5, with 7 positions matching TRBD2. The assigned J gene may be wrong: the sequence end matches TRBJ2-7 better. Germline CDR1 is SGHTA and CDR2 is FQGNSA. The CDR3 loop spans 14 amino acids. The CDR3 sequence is CASSLELAPYEQYF. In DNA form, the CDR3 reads TGTGCCAGCAGCTTAGAACTAGCGCCTTACGAGCAGTACTTC.

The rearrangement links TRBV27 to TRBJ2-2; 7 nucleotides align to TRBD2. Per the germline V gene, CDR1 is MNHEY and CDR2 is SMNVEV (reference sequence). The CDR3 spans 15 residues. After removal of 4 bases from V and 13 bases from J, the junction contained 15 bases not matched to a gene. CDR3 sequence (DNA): TGTGCCAGCAGTTCACCTCGGACTAGTTCCGTGTCGCTGTTTTTT. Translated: CASSSPRTSSVSLFF.

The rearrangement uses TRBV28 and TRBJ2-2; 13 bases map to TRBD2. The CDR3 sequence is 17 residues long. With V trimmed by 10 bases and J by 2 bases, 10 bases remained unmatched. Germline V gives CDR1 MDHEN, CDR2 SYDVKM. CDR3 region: CATNGGLAGLNTGELFF. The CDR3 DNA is TGTGCCACCAATGGGGGACTAGCGGGACTAAACACCGGGGAGCTGTTTTTT.

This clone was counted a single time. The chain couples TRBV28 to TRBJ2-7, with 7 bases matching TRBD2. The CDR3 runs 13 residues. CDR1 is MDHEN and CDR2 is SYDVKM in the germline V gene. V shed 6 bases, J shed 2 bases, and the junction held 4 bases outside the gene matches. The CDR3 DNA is TGTGCCAGCAGCCGCGGGAGCCCCTACGAGCAGTACTTC. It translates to CASSRGSPYEQYF.

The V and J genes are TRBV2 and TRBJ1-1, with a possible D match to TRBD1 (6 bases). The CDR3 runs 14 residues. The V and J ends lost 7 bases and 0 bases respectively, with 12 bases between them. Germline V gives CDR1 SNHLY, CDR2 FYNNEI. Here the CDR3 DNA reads TGTGCCAGCATTGGGGGCTTGGTGAACACTGAAGCTTTCTTT. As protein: CASIGGLVNTEAFF.